Shown below are 22 T cell receptor beta chains from a single sample sequenced in a study of blood T cell repertoires in COVID-19. Sequencing was performed with immunoSEQ multiplex PCR; in TCRdb, only in-frame clones are kept and a portion is missing. The table shows fewer than 250,000 clones, with about 87% occurring only once. The material sequenced was peripheral blood. The receptors shown here come from a man aged 65 to 85 with acute or convalescent COVID-19.

This chain links TRBV9 with TRBJ2-3; 9 nucleotides align to TRBD2. CDR1 SGDLS and CDR2 YYNGEE come from the germline V gene. This CDR3 has 14 amino acids. V shed 2 bases and J 5 bases; nucleotides not matched to a gene: 3. CDR3 nucleotides: TGTGCCAGCAGCGTCAGCGGGAGGTTAGATACGCAGTATTTT. Amino acids: CASSVSGRLDTQYF.

The chain uses TRBV6-2 or TRBV6-3 and TRBJ2-5; 14 nucleotides match TRBD2. This CDR3 has 18 amino acids. Germline V gene data show CDR1 as MNHEY and CDR2 as SVGEGT. The trim removed 4 bases at V and 2 bases at J, leaving 9 bases unmatched. DNA of the CDR3: TGTGCCAGCAGTTGGACCGGGACTAGCGGGAGTTGGCAAGAGACCCAGTACTTC. It codes for CASSWTGTSGSWQETQYF.

The J gene is TRBJ1-4, the V gene TRBV15; D remains ambiguous. Trimming removed 0 bases at V and 5 bases at J, with 16 bases between. Germline loops: CDR1 LNHNV, CDR2 YYDKDF (reference sequence). The CDR3 consists of 17 residues. In nucleotides, the CDR3 is TGTGCCACCAGCAGAGATCGGGGTTTTCCCTTAAATGAAAAACTGTTTTTT. Translation gives CATSRDRGFPLNEKLFF.

The J gene is TRBJ2-1, the V gene TRBV6-2 or TRBV6-3, with 9 bases matching TRBD1. The CDR3 spans 14 residues. CDR1 and CDR2 from the germline V gene are MNHEY and SVGEGT. V shed 6 bases and J 4 bases; nucleotides not matched to a gene: 4. In DNA, the CDR3 is TGTGCCAGCAGCTCGACAGGGGGGTACAATGAGCAGTTCTTC. Amino acid sequence: CASSSTGGYNEQFF.

The rearrangement uses TRBV6-6 and TRBJ2-3, with 10 nucleotides matching TRBD2. J was trimmed by 5 bases and V by 6 bases; bases with no gene match: 8. CDR3 size: 15 residues. CDR1 MNHNY and CDR2 SVGAGI come from the germline V gene (reference sequence). The CDR3 region is CASRQREGRVDTQYF. The CDR3 DNA reads TGTGCCAGCAGGCAGCGGGAGGGCCGTGTAGATACGCAGTATTTT.

This chain joins TRBV11-2 and TRBJ2-5; weak D call: TRBD2 (5 bases). Germline V gene sequence: CDR1 SGHAT, CDR2 FQNNGV. The V gene lost 1 base and the J gene lost 5 bases, with 14 bases spanning the gap. This CDR3 region has 15 residues. DNA of the CDR3: TGTGCCAGCAGCTTAGGCGTGGTACCGGGGGAGACCCAGTACTTC. Residues: CASSLGVVPGETQYF.

Only one count was recorded for this clone. V gene TRBV24-1 combines with J gene TRBJ1-5; 10 bases map to TRBD1. V lost 10 bases to trimming and J lost 0 bases; unmatched junction nucleotides: 8. CDR1 is KGHDR and CDR2 is SFDVKD in the germline V gene. The CDR3 length is 16 residues. CDR3 region: CATSTGGRSSNQPQHF. CDR3 coding DNA: TGTGCCACTTCGACAGGGGGCCGAAGTAGCAATCAGCCCCAGCATTTT.

The chain joins TRBV6-6 to TRBJ2-7; no clear D. V lost 6 bases and J 2 bases, leaving 14 bases between the germline ends. The germline V gene has CDR1 MNHNY and CDR2 SVGAGI (reference sequence). The CDR3 sequence is 14 residues long. The CDR3 nucleotides read TGTGCCAGCAGGTCCACACAGAGAACCTACGAGCAGTACTTC. Protein sequence: CASRSTQRTYEQYF.

This clone showed up just once. The CDR3 DNA sequence: TGTGCCAGCTCACCCGGACAGTTCTCCTACGAGCAGTACTTC. Its translation: CASSPGQFSYEQYF. V gene TRBV18 combines with J gene TRBJ2-7, with D possibly being TRBD1 (6 bases). The CDR3 has 14 amino acids. CDR1 and CDR2 from the germline V gene are KGHSH and LQKENI. With 3 bases removed from V and 0 bases from J, the gap between germline ends came to 9 bases.

The rearrangement links TRBV5-4 to TRBJ2-7; 15 nucleotides line up with TRBD2. With 5 bases clipped from V and 0 bases from J, the junction kept 9 bases outside the gene matches. Germline V gene sequence: CDR1 SGHNT, CDR2 YYREEE (reference sequence). This CDR3 spans 18 amino acids. Here the CDR3 DNA reads TGTGCCAGCAGTCGGACTAGCGGGAGGGTTTCTTACTCCTACGAGCAGTACTTC. Protein product: CASSRTSGRVSYSYEQYF.

The V and J genes are TRBV5-1 and TRBJ2-3, with 9 nucleotides matching TRBD2. The V gene's germline CDR1 is SGHRS and CDR2 YFSETQ. V lost 4 bases, J lost 4 bases, and 4 bases stayed unmatched. This CDR3 has 14 amino acids. The CDR3 sequence is CASSGRTSADTQYF. The CDR3 bases are TGCGCCAGCAGCGGAAGGACTAGCGCAGATACGCAGTATTTT.

On this clone: Other DNA sequences within the sample encode an identical CDR3. This chain joins TRBV7-2 and TRBJ2-2; D is possibly TRBD2 (5 bases). Germline-derived CDR1 and CDR2 are SGHTA and FQGNSA. This CDR3 comprises 13 residues. Trimming left V 2 bases short and J 5 bases short, with 6 bases between. The CDR3 DNA reads TGTGCCAGCAGCTTAACGGGGACCGGGGAGCTGTTTTTT. Residues: CASSLTGTGELFF.

This chain uses TRBV5-4 with TRBJ2-7; D unclear. Germline CDR1 and CDR2: SGHNT and YYREEE (reference sequence). V was cut by 0 bases and J by 0 bases, with 7 bases left in between. The CDR3 has 14 amino acids. The chain's CDR3 is CASSLEASSYEQYF. The CDR3 DNA reads TGTGCCAGCAGCTTGGAAGCTAGCTCCTACGAGCAGTACTTC.

The V gene is TRBV5-1, the J gene TRBJ1-1; 9 nucleotides agree with TRBD1. Unmatched junction bases numbered 9, after V lost 5 bases and J lost 4 bases. The CDR3 contains 15 residues. Germline V gene sequence: CDR1 SGHRS, CDR2 YFSETQ. The CDR3 spells CASRGTGGAFTEAFF. The CDR3 coding sequence is TGCGCCAGCAGGGGAACAGGGGGCGCATTCACTGAAGCTTTCTTT.

The V gene is TRBV2, the J gene TRBJ2-7; 9 bases line up with TRBD2. After removal of 8 bases from V and 0 bases from J, the junction contained 2 bases not matched to a gene. The germline CDR1 and CDR2 sequences are SNHLY and FYNNEI. The CDR3 sequence is 13 residues long. CDR3 region: CASSSGTSYEQYF. In DNA, the CDR3 is TGTGCCAGCTCTAGCGGGACCTCCTACGAGCAGTACTTC.

This clone was seen once. The genes are TRBV28 and TRBJ2-7; 11 bases are shared with TRBD2. Looked up from germline, CDR1 is MDHEN and CDR2 is SYDVKM. This CDR3 is 19 amino acids long. V lost 5 bases, J lost 0 bases, and 15 bases stayed unmatched. The CDR3 reads CASSPWASGRPGSSYEQYF. CDR3 nucleotide sequence: TGTGCCAGCAGTCCATGGGCTAGCGGGAGGCCCGGGAGCTCCTACGAGCAGTACTTC. The full variable domain, with the rest looked up from reference TRBV28 and TRBJ2-7, is DVKVTQSSRYLVKRTGEKVFLECVQDMDHENMFWYRQDPGLGLRLIYFSYDVKMKEKGDIPEGYSVSREKKERFSLILESASTNQTSMYLCASSPWASGRPGSSYEQYFGPGTRLTVT.

The chain carries TRBV15 and TRBJ2-1; D might be TRBD2 (5 bases). V gave up 0 bases and J gave up 7 bases, with 16 bases separating them. This CDR3 region has 16 residues. From germline, CDR1 is LNHNV and CDR2 YYDKDF (reference sequence). The CDR3, as DNA: TGTGCCACCAGCAGAGATCCTAGCCTGAAGTCGAATGAGCAGTTCTTC. Translating it yields CATSRDPSLKSNEQFF.

J is TRBJ1-6 and V is TRBV27, with 10 nucleotides matching TRBD1. The germline CDR1 and CDR2 sequences are MNHEY and SMNVEV (reference sequence). Trimming cost V 6 bases and J 5 bases; bases outside gene matches: 7. This CDR3 has 16 residues. CDR3 in amino acids: CASRPGTGDNNSPLHF. The CDR3 DNA reads TGTGCCAGCAGACCCGGGACAGGGGATAATAATTCACCCCTCCACTTT.

The chain joins TRBV4-2 to TRBJ2-7; D gene unclear. The germline V gene has CDR1 LGHNA and CDR2 YNFKEQ. Trimming removed 0 bases from V and 6 bases from J, with 3 bases in between. The CDR3 loop spans 11 amino acids. The CDR3 protein is CASSQDSEQYF. For the CDR3, the DNA is TGTGCCAGCAGCCAAGATAGCGAGCAGTACTTC.

This clone was counted only a few times. The chain employs TRBV21-1 and TRBJ1-1. TRBV21-1 is listed as a pseudogene. The CDR3 totals 14 residues. CDR3 region: CASSKFRGNTEAFF. The CDR3 DNA is TGTGCCAGCAGCAAGTTTCGCGGGAACACTGAAGCTTTCTTT.

The V call is TRBV14, the J call TRBJ2-1; 8 nucleotides match TRBD2. This CDR3 is 13 amino acids long. J was trimmed by 8 bases and V by 4 bases; bases with no gene match: 4. The germline V gene encodes CDR1 SGHDN and CDR2 FVKESK. The CDR3 DNA is TGTGCCAGCAGCCCCGGGACTAGTTATGAGCAGTTCTTC. Translated, it gives CASSPGTSYEQFF.

The chain employs TRBV2 and TRBJ2-1; perhaps TRBD1 as D (6 bases). Germline V gene lookup returns CDR1 SNHLY and CDR2 FYNNEI. V lost 7 bases, J lost 3 bases, and 22 bases lay in between. This CDR3 spans 17 amino acids. The CDR3 is CASKEKKGVPIYNEQFF. CDR3 nucleotide sequence: TGTGCCAGCAAAGAAAAGAAGGGGGTCCCCATCTACAATGAGCAGTTCTTC.